Below, 18 T cell receptor beta chains from the same sample are listed, as sequenced in a study of blood T cell repertoires in COVID-19. The assay was immunoSEQ multiplex PCR, and TCRdb's table has in-frame clones only and misses some. The sample yields more than 300,000 clones, around 87% seen once. Input material: peripheral blood. The receptors derive from a woman aged 40 to 49 with COVID-19, enrolled during active disease.

The chain recombines TRBV3-1 (or the pseudogene TRBV3-2) with TRBJ1-2, with 8 bases fitting TRBD1. Trimming at V came to 4 bases and at J to 4 bases, leaving 8 bases not matched to a gene. This CDR3 has 15 residues. Germline CDR1 reads LGHDT; CDR2 reads YNNKEL (reference sequence). CDR3: CASSPRTGPLYGYTF. As DNA, the CDR3 is TGTGCCAGCAGCCCCCGGACAGGGCCCCTCTATGGCTACACCTTC.

The rearrangement uses TRBV5-1 and TRBJ1-6; D not resolved. Trimming took off 0 bases at V and 0 bases at J, with 10 bases between the two ends. CDR1 and CDR2 (germline): SGHRS, YFSETQ. The CDR3 is 17 residues long. The CDR3 is CASSLGGSSSYNSPLHF. In nucleotides, the CDR3 is TGCGCCAGCAGCTTGGGAGGGTCTAGCTCCTATAATTCACCCCTCCACTTT.

The CDR3 sequence is CASSQSPGRASWETQYF. Written as DNA, the CDR3 is TGTGCCAGCAGCCAAAGCCCCGGGAGGGCCTCGTGGGAGACCCAGTACTTC. This sequence joins TRBV3-1 (or the pseudogene TRBV3-2) and TRBJ2-5; 8 bases agree with TRBD2. Germline lookup yields CDR1 LGHDT and CDR2 YNNKEL (reference sequence). The V and J ends lost 2 bases and 5 bases, in that order; junction bases with no gene match: 13. The CDR3 runs 17 residues.

The chain couples TRBV10-3 to TRBJ2-2; TRBD1 matches 9 bases. J gave up 7 bases and V 3 bases, and 12 bases lay outside the gene matches. The CDR3 totals 17 residues. From germline, CDR1 is ENHRY and CDR2 SYGVKD. The DNA of the CDR3 is TGTGCCATCAGTGACGGTAGGGGACAGGGAGGAATCGGGGAGCTGTTTTTT. Its translation: CAISDGRGQGGIGELFF.

The chain recombines TRBV7-2 with TRBJ2-1; tentatively, D is TRBD2 (6 bases). The CDR3 covers 15 residues. Germline CDR1 reads SGHTA; CDR2 reads FQGNSA. Trimming removed 5 bases from V and 3 bases from J, with 14 bases in between. DNA for the CDR3: TGTGCCAGCAGCCCCCGGGGCGGGGACTACAATGAGCAGTTCTTC. Its translation: CASSPRGGDYNEQFF.

The chain recombines TRBV27 with TRBJ1-1; a weak D match, TRBD1 (5 bases). Per germline, CDR1 MNHEY and CDR2 SMNVEV (reference sequence). Deletions cut 6 bases from V and 7 bases from J, with 24 bases between. The length of the CDR3 is 16 residues. The CDR3 DNA follows: TGTGCCAGCAGCCTCACAGGCTCTGCCTTGAGTGTTGAAGCTTTCTTT. Its protein product is CASSLTGSALSVEAFF.

This clone was detected only a few times. The J gene is TRBJ1-1, the V gene TRBV6-5; D is undetermined. V was clipped by 2 bases and J by 3 bases, with 7 bases between them. Germline V gene sequence: CDR1 MNHEY, CDR2 SVGAGI. The CDR3 consists of 13 residues. The CDR3 reads CASSYLAHTEAFF. CDR3 bases: TGTGCCAGCAGTTACCTAGCGCACACTGAAGCTTTCTTT.

The V gene is TRBV7-8, the J gene TRBJ2-7; 8 positions agree with TRBD1. Trimming cost V 6 bases and J 2 bases; bases outside gene matches: 15. CDR1 SGHVS and CDR2 FQNEAQ come from the germline V gene. CDR3 length equals 17 residues. CDR3 residues: CASSSGMAGTGAYEQYF. CDR3 nucleotides: TGTGCCAGCAGTTCAGGCATGGCCGGGACAGGAGCCTACGAGCAGTACTTC.

This sequence joins TRBV18 and TRBJ1-1; D is ambiguous. Germline CDR1 reads KGHSH; CDR2 reads LQKENI. The CDR3 has 14 residues. The V and J ends lost 3 bases and 0 bases respectively, with 8 bases between them. The CDR3 DNA reads as TGTGCCAGCTCACCCGACATAGTGAACACTGAAGCTTTCTTT. It codes for CASSPDIVNTEAFF.

The chain combines TRBV2 with TRBJ2-1; 10 bases are shared with TRBD2. Trimming removed 5 bases from V and 5 bases from J; junction bases left unmatched: 15. Looked up from germline, CDR1 is SNHLY and CDR2 is FYNNEI. The CDR3 extends over 18 amino acids. CDR3 sequence: CASSPAGWGLASHNEQFF. CDR3 in DNA: TGTGCCAGCAGTCCTGCTGGGTGGGGACTAGCGAGTCACAATGAGCAGTTCTTC.

This chain uses TRBV30 with TRBJ2-1, with D possibly TRBD2 on 5 matching bases. This CDR3 is built from 12 residues. V dropped 4 bases and J dropped 4 bases, with 8 bases sitting between them. Germline values: CDR1 GTSNPN, CDR2 SVGIG (reference sequence). The CDR3: CAWMWEYNEQFF. The CDR3 DNA is TGTGCCTGGATGTGGGAGTACAATGAGCAGTTCTTC.

This chain uses TRBV6-5 with TRBJ2-1, with 8 nucleotides matching TRBD1. The germline V gene has CDR1 MNHEY and CDR2 SVGAGI. V lost 5 bases, J lost 7 bases, and 10 bases stayed unmatched. The CDR3 extends over 15 amino acids. The CDR3 protein is CASSPQGALINEQFF. In nucleotides, the CDR3 is TGTGCCAGCAGTCCTCAGGGGGCCCTAATTAATGAGCAGTTCTTC.

CDR3 amino acids: CATSRENGEQFF. Written as DNA, the CDR3 is TGTGCCACCAGCAGAGAGAACGGTGAGCAGTTCTTC. The rearrangement links TRBV15 to TRBJ2-1, with unresolved D. CDR1 is LNHNV, CDR2 YYDKDF, per germline (reference sequence). This CDR3 is built from 12 residues. V was cut by 0 bases and J by 9 bases, with 6 bases left in between.

V is TRBV7-2 and J is TRBJ2-1, with a possible D match to TRBD2 (6 bases). V lost 1 base and J 3 bases, leaving 13 bases between the germline ends. CDR1 SGHTA and CDR2 FQGNSA come from the germline V gene. This CDR3 comprises 16 residues. In DNA, the CDR3 is TGTGCCAGCAGCTTAGAGGTCCTAGCGAACTACAATGAGCAGTTCTTC. As protein: CASSLEVLANYNEQFF.

The CDR3 here is CATSDFRAGGTGSTDTQYF. DNA for the CDR3: TGTGCCACCAGTGATTTCCGTGCGGGGGGCACCGGCAGCACAGATACGCAGTATTTT. This rearrangement joins TRBV24-1 to TRBJ2-3; 8 nucleotides match TRBD2. This CDR3 has 19 amino acids. In germline, CDR1 is KGHDR, CDR2 SFDVKD. With 1 base clipped from V and 0 bases from J, the junction kept 11 bases outside the gene matches.

V is TRBV7-2 and J is TRBJ2-7; D is perhaps TRBD2 (5 bases). In germline, CDR1 is SGHTA, CDR2 FQGNSA. The V and J ends lost 4 bases and 3 bases respectively, with 13 bases between them. This CDR3 contains 14 residues. DNA for the CDR3: TGTGCCAGCAGCTCCGGGAACGGTCTCTACGAGCAGTACTTC. It specifies CASSSGNGLYEQYF.

This chain links TRBV18 with TRBJ2-7, with D possibly being TRBD2 (6 bases). The CDR3 loop spans 14 amino acids. Deletions cut 6 bases from V and 3 bases from J, with 15 bases between. The germline CDR1 and CDR2 sequences are KGHSH and LQKENI. CDR3 nucleotides: TGTGCCAGCTCTACGGTGCGGGGCGTCTACGAGCAGTACTTC. Its translation: CASSTVRGVYEQYF.

V gene TRBV7-3 combines with J gene TRBJ2-7; TRBD1 agrees at 7 bases. The germline gives CDR1 SGHTA, CDR2 FQGTGA. The CDR3 loop spans 18 amino acids. J lost 2 bases, V lost 2 bases, and 15 bases had no gene match. CDR3 protein: CASSLRGGARRYAYEQYF. The CDR3 DNA reads as TGTGCCAGCAGCTTACGAGGGGGCGCGAGGCGGTATGCCTACGAGCAGTACTTC.